The sample holds a few counts of the clone carrying this T cell receptor (beta chain). The antigen remains unidentified. Germline CDR1 is LGHNA and CDR2 is YNFKEQ. CDR3 length: 18 amino acids. J was trimmed by 4 bases and V by 1 base; bases with no gene match: 10. This sample was included in a study of response to subunit inactivated influenza vaccine. Whole-study results and caveats: It was the authors' suggestion that each seasonal influenza vaccination recruits few new T cells.

Using its own MiXCR run on the RT-PCR reads, TCRdb lists one record per CDR3 protein. This table has over 150,000 distinct CDR3 sequences, over 8.5% appearing once. The sample consisted of CD8+ T cells sorted from PBMCs, taken less than 30 months after vaccination. The genes are TRBV4-2 and TRBJ2-7; 13 bases map to TRBD2. The clonotype comes from a man between 50 and 70 years old who received an inactivated influenza vaccine. The CDR3 sequence is CASSQGTGTSGVLYEQYF. Here the CDR3 DNA reads TGTGCCAGCAGCCAAGGGACCGGGACTAGCGGGGTTCTATACGAGCAGTACTTC.